This TCR beta chain was sequenced for a study of breast tumors, draining lymph nodes, adjacent tissues (dated by TCRdb to about 2016). With respect to the entire study: Breast cancer patients provided tumor, adjacent nontumor tissue and axillary lymph nodes, and the study compared the TCR beta repertoires across these three sources. The study was designed to assess the relationships and possible T-cell exchange between tumor, surrounding tissue and draining lymph node repertoires in human breast cancer. What the authors observed across the whole study: Tumor and nontumor tissue repertoires were significantly more similar in luminal-like than in basal-like breast cancer. Tumor T-cell repertoires showed less diversity than lymph node repertoires and more diversity than nontumor tissue repertoires, and tumor T-cell repertoires showed preferential V and J gene usage. The conclusion that tumor T cells originate in lymph nodes was presented as consistent with a hypothesis rather than as directly demonstrated. The data were considered consistent with the idea that most tumor T cells come from the lymph node and then expand in tumor tissue.

There are many counts of this clonotype. Its antigen is not yet known. Base qualities are not recorded, but no much larger clone differs from it by a single base. The lymph node samples were taken from the axillary draining lymph nodes of breast cancer patients. Instrument on record: Illumina HiSeq 2000. Multiplex PCR amplification was used to generate the TCR beta chain libraries. The amplified TCR beta chain products were analyzed by high-throughput sequencing. TCRdb passed the public sequencing reads through fastp at Q25 and MiXCR, retaining productive beta sequences. Merged by CDR3 protein, the rows form single entries marked with the most common genes and DNA. The sample table contains about 230,000 distinct CDR3 sequences; only one count was recorded for approximately 29% of them. Over 1.1% of the sample belongs to the ten largest clones. The sequence derives from a female donor with breast cancer. Some clones in this sample may be carry-over from other donors' samples. Material: axillary lymph node tissue.

Read as DNA, the sequence is TGCGCCAGCAGCTTGTGGGTAGTCGGACAGGGAGAAAAACTGTTTTTT. Translated, this gives CASSLWVVGQGEKLFF. The V and J genes are TRBV5-1 and TRBJ1-4; 8 nucleotides in the junction match TRBD1. V is pruned by 1 base and J by 8 bases, leaving 10 bases of the junction without a gene match. Taken from cysteine to phenylalanine, the CDR3 has 16 residues. CDR3 DNA is the only sequence kept; it has 48 bases, read in frame from the first base. The germline V gene gives CDR1 as SGHRS and CDR2 as YFSETQ.